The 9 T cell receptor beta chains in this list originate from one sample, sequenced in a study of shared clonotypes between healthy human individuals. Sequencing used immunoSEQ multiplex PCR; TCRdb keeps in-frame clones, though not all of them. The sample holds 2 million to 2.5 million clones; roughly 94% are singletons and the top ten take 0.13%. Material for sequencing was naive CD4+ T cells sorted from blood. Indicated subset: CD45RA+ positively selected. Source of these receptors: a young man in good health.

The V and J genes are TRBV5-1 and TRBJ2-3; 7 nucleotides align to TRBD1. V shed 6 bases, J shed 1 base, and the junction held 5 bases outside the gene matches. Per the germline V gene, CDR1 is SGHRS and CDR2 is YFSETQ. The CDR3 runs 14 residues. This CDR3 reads CASTPGQGTDTQYF. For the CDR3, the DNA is TGCGCCAGCACCCCCGGACAGGGCACAGATACGCAGTATTTT.

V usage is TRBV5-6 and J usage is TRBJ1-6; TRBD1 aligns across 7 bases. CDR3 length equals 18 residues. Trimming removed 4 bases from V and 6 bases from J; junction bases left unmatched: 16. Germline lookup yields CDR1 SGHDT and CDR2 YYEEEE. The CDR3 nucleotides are TGTGCCAGCAGCGCGGCAGACAGGGCGGGCTTTCTTAATTCACCCCTCCACTTT. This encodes CASSAADRAGFLNSPLHF. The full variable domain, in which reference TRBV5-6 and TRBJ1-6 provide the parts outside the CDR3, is DAGVTQSPTHLIKTRGQQVTLRCSPKSGHDTVSWYQQALGQGPQFIFQYYEEEERQRGNFPDRFSGHQFPNYSSELNVNALLLGDSALYLCASSAADRAGFLNSPLHFGNGTRLTVT.

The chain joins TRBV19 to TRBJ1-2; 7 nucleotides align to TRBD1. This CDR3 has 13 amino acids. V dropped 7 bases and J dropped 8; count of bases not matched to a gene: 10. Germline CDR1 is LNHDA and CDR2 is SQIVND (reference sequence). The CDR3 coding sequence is TGTGCCAGTAACCTACAGGGGTGGAGCGGCTACACCTTC. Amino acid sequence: CASNLQGWSGYTF.

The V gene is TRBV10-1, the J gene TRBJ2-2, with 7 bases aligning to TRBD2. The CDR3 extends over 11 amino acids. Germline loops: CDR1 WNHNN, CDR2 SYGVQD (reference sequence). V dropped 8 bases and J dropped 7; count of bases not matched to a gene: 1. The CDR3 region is CASRGDGELFF. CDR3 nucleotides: TGCGCCAGCCGGGGGGACGGGGAGCTGTTTTTT.

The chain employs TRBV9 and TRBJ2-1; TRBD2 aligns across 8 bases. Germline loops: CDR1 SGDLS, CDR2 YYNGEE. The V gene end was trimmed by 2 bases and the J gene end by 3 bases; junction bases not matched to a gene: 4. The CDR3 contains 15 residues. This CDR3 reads CASSVTSGNYNEQFF. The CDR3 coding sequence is TGTGCCAGCAGCGTCACTAGCGGAAACTACAATGAGCAGTTCTTC.

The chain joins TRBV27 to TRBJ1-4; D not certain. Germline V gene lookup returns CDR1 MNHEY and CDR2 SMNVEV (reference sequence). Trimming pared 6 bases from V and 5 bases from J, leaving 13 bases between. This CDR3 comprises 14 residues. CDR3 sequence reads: CASRKGSPNEKLFF. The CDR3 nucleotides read TGTGCCAGCAGAAAGGGATCCCCCAATGAAAAACTGTTTTTT.

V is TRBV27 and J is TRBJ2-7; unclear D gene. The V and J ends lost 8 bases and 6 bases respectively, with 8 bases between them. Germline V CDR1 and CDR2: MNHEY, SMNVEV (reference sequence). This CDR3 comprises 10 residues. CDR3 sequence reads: CASGLGEQYF. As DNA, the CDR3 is TGTGCCAGCGGGTTGGGCGAGCAGTACTTC.

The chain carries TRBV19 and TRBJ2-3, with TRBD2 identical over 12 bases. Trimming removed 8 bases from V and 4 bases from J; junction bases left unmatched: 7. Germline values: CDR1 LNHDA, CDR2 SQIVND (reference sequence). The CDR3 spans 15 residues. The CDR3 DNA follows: TGTGCCAGTCGCGCAAGACTAGCGGGGGCAGATACGCAGTATTTT. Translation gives CASRARLAGADTQYF.

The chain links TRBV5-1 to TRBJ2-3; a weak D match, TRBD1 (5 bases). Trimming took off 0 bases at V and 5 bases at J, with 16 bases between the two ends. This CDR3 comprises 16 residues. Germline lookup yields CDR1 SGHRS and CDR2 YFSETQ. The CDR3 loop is CASSLAGQVGVDTQYF. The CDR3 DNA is TGCGCCAGCAGCTTGGCCGGTCAAGTAGGGGTAGATACGCAGTATTTT.